One sample yielded the 7 T cell receptor beta chains listed below, sequenced in a study of PD-1 blockade in mismatch repair-deficient tumors. Repertoires were generated with immunoSEQ multiplex PCR, while TCRdb's copy carries only in-frame clones and drops some. This sample has tens of thousands of clones; 84% occur once, and the top ten carry under 3.5%. Sequencing was performed on PBMCs, taken before pembrolizumab treatment. The origin of the receptors is an adult with mismatch repair-deficient cancer.

The table lists this clone with a count of one. The gene calls are TRBV2 and TRBJ1-5; possible D gene TRBD1, 5 bases. Trimming pared 4 bases from V and 3 bases from J, leaving 13 bases between. The CDR3 runs to 15 residues. Germline assignment: CDR1 SNHLY and CDR2 FYNNEI. CDR3 DNA sequence: TGTGCCAGCAGTGTGGTGGACAAGGTCAATCAGCCCCAGCATTTT. As protein: CASSVVDKVNQPQHF.

The gene calls are TRBV28 and TRBJ1-4; D is unresolved. Germline CDR1 and CDR2: MDHEN and SYDVKM. Trimming cost V 2 bases and J 8 bases, with 15 bases left between them. CDR3 length: 15 amino acids. The CDR3 DNA reads TGTGCCAGCAGTTTAGGAACTAGAGGAGGCGAAAAACTGTTTTTT. Amino acid sequence: CASSLGTRGGEKLFF.

The J gene is TRBJ2-1, the V gene TRBV19, with TRBD1 matching over 8 bases. The CDR3 covers 13 residues. After removal of 7 bases from V and 6 bases from J, the junction contained 5 bases not matched to a gene. Germline V gene sequence: CDR1 LNHDA, CDR2 SQIVND (reference sequence). The DNA for the CDR3 is TGTGCCAGTATGGACAGGGTAATCAATGAGCAGTTCTTC. As protein: CASMDRVINEQFF.

The chain recombines TRBV5-1 with TRBJ2-3, with a possible D match to TRBD2 (6 bases). This CDR3 contains 15 residues. V lost 4 bases and J lost 0, with 12 bases in between. Germline lookup yields CDR1 SGHRS and CDR2 YFSETQ. The CDR3 sequence is CASSPPSGSTDTQYF. The CDR3 nucleotides are TGCGCCAGCAGCCCCCCAAGCGGGAGCACAGATACGCAGTATTTT.

This sequence joins TRBV11-2 and TRBJ2-5, with no clear D. The germline gives CDR1 SGHAT, CDR2 FQNNGV. The ends were cut back, 1 base at V and 11 bases at J, with 20 bases in the middle. This CDR3 has 15 amino acids. The CDR3 DNA is TGTGCCAGCAGCTTAGCTAGTCAAGAGAGACCCAGTCAGTACTTC. The encoded protein is CASSLASQERPSQYF.

V is TRBV5-1 and J is TRBJ2-3; 11 bases are shared with TRBD2. V shed 3 bases and J 2 bases; nucleotides not matched to a gene: 5. The CDR3 is made up of 16 amino acids. In germline, CDR1 is SGHRS, CDR2 YFSETQ. The CDR3 here is CASSSRLAGITDTQYF. The CDR3, as DNA: TGCGCCAGCAGCTCTCGACTAGCGGGGATCACAGATACGCAGTATTTT.

This chain links TRBV30 with TRBJ1-2, with a tentative D call TRBD1 (6 bases). V lost 3 bases and J lost 4, with 18 bases in between. This CDR3 is 15 amino acids long. Germline V gene sequence: CDR1 GTSNPN, CDR2 SVGIG (reference sequence). CDR3 nucleotide sequence: TGTGCCTGGAGAAACTTGGGGGCCCTAGTCTATGGCTACACCTTC. Translating gives CAWRNLGALVYGYTF. Full variable domain (missing parts from reference TRBV30 and TRBJ1-2): SQTIHQWPATLVQPVGSPLSLECTVEGTSNPNLYWYRQAAGRGLQLLFYSVGIGQISSEVPQNLSASRPQDRQFILSSKKLLLSDSGFYLCAWRNLGALVYGYTFGSGTRLTVV.